This T cell receptor (beta chain) comes out of a study of human T cells and chemical hapten exposure. Study summary: Across the whole study, which lasted roughly 24 weeks, patients were given diphenylcyclopropenone on the scalp once a week.

As the library was built, unique molecular identifiers were attached to individual cDNA molecules. In the authors' methods: Sample-level TCR yields exhibited a median of approximately 88,000, with a range of about 23,224 to 690,600. TCRdb used MiXCR to reprocess the reads, holding one entry per CDR3 protein. TCRdb's processing, not the authors', yielded these V and J calls. The data contain over 2,000 distinct CDR3 sequences, around 60% of them singletons. The CDR3 contains 12 residues. From germline, CDR1 is DFQATT and CDR2 SNEGSKA (reference sequence). Trimming removed 5 bases from V and 5 bases from J; junction bases left unmatched: 5. The treatment is: therapeutic diphenylcyclopropenone sensitization with weekly scalp DPC. By share, this clonotype ranks as hyperexpanded (1% or more).

This chain uses TRBV20-1 with TRBJ2-7; 8 bases fit TRBD1. The material sequenced was whole blood, taken before DPC sensitization or 2, 6, or about 24 weeks after (not recorded which). This TCR was sampled from an adult with alopecia areata. Some clones in this sample may be carry-over from other donors' samples. This table probably holds off-target reads from a library built for another chain. The CDR3 sequence: CSAFRGLHEQYF. Here the CDR3 DNA reads TGCAGTGCTTTCAGGGGGCTCCACGAGCAGTACTTC.